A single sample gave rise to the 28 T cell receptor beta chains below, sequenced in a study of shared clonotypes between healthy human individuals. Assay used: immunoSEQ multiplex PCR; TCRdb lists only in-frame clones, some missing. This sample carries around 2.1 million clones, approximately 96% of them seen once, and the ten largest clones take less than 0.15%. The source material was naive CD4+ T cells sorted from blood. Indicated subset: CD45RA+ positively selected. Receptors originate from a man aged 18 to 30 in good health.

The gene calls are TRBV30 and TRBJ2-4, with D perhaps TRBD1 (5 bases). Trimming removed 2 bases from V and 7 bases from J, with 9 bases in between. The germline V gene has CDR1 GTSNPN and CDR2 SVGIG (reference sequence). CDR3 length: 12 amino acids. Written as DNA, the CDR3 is TGTGCCTGGAGTCTACCAGGGAACATTCAGTACTTC. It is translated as CAWSLPGNIQYF. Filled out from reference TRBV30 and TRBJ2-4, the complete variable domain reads SQTIHQWPATLVQPVGSPLSLECTVEGTSNPNLYWYRQAAGRGLQLLFYSVGIGQISSEVPQNLSASRPQDRQFILSSKKLLLSDSGFYLCAWSLPGNIQYFGAGTRLSVL.

CDR3 loop: CASSAGLNNSPLHF. For the CDR3, the DNA is TGTGCCAGCAGTGCGGGCCTGAATAATTCACCCCTCCACTTT. The V gene is TRBV2, the J gene TRBJ1-6; D is undetermined. The CDR3 totals 14 residues. The V gene's germline CDR1 is SNHLY and CDR2 FYNNEI. V dropped 4 bases and J dropped 5 bases, with 9 bases sitting between them.

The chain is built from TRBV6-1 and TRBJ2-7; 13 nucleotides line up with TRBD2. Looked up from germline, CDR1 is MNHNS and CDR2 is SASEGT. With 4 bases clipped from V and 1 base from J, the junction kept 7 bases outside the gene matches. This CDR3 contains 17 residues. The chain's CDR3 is CASSAWTSGRGSYEQYF. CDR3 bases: TGTGCCAGCAGTGCGTGGACTAGCGGGAGAGGGTCCTACGAGCAGTACTTC.

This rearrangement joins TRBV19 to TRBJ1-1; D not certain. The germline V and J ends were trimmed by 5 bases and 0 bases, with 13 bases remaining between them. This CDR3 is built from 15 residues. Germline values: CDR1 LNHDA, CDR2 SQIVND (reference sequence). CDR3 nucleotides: TGTGCCAGTAGTGGGAAGCGGTACATGAACACTGAAGCTTTCTTT. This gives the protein CASSGKRYMNTEAFF.

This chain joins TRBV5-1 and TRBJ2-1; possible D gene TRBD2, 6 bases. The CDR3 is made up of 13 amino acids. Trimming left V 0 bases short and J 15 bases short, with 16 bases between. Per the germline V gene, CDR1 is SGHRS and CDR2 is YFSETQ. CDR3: CASSLVTGGIAFF. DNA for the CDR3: TGCGCCAGCAGCTTGGTCACAGGAGGGATTGCGTTCTTC.

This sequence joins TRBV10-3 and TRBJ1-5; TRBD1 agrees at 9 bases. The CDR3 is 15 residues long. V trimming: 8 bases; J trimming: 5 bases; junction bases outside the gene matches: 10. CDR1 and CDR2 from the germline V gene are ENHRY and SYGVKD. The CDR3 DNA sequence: TGTGCCATCGGGGGGACAGGGAGCGGGGATCAGCCCCAGCATTTT. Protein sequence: CAIGGTGSGDQPQHF.

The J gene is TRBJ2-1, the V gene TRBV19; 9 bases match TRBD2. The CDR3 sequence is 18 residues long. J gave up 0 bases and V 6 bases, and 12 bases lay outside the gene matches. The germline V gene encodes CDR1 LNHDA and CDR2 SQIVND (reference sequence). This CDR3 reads CASSELPGLANSYNEQFF. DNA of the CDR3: TGTGCCAGTAGCGAATTACCGGGACTAGCAAACTCCTACAATGAGCAGTTCTTC.

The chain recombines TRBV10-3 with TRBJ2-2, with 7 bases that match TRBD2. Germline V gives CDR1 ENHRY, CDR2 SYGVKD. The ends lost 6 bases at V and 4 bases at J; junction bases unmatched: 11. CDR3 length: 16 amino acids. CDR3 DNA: TGTGCCATCAGCGGGGTGCCTAGCGGAACCACCGGGGAGCTGTTTTTT. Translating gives CAISGVPSGTTGELFF.

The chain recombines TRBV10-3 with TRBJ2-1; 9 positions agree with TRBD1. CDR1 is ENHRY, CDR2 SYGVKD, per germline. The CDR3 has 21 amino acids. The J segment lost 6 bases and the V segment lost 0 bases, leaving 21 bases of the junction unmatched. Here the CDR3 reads CAISESSLGTGRIVGSNEQFF. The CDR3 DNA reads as TGTGCCATCAGTGAGTCTTCCTTAGGGACAGGGAGGATTGTGGGATCCAATGAGCAGTTCTTC.

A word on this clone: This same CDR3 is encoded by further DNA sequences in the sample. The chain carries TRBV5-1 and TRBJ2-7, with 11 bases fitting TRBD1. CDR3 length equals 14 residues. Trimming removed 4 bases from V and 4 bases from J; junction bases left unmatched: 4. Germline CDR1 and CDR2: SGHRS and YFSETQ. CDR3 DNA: TGCGCCAGCAGCCTCGGGACAGGGGGGTACGAGCAGTACTTC. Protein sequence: CASSLGTGGYEQYF.

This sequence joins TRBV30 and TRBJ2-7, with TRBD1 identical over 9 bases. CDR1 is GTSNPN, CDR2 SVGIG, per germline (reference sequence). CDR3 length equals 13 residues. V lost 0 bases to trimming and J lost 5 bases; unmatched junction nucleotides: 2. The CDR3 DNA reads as TGTGCCTGGAGTGTGGACAGGGGCAACGAGCAGTACTTC. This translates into CAWSVDRGNEQYF.

The CDR3 protein is CASTLLKSTDTQYF. CDR3 DNA: TGTGCCAGCACCCTTTTGAAGAGCACAGATACGCAGTATTTT. V is TRBV28 and J is TRBJ2-3; D call uncertain. From germline, CDR1 is MDHEN and CDR2 SYDVKM. The CDR3 covers 14 residues. Trimming shortened V by 7 bases and J by 0 bases, and 11 bases separated the two germline ends.

This CDR3 reads CASSMPPGLEAFF. The CDR3 region has the DNA TGTGCCAGTAGTATGCCTCCGGGACTTGAAGCTTTCTTT. The chain joins TRBV19 to TRBJ1-1; D may be TRBD1 (5 bases). Looked up from germline, CDR1 is LNHDA and CDR2 is SQIVND (reference sequence). The CDR3 runs to 13 residues. Trimming pared 3 bases from V and 7 bases from J, leaving 12 bases between.

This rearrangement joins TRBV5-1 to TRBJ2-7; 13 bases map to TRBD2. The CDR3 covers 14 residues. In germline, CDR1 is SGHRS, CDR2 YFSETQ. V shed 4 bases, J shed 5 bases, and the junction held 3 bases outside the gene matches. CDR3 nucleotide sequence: TGCGCCAGCAGCCAAGGGACTAGCGGGGACGAGCAGTACTTC. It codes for CASSQGTSGDEQYF. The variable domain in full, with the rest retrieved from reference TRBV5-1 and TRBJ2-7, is KAGVTQTPRYLIKTRGQQVTLSCSPISGHRSVSWYQQTPGQGLQFLFEYFSETQRNKGNFPGRFSGRQFSNSRSEMNVSTLELGDSALYLCASSQGTSGDEQYFGPGTRLTVT.

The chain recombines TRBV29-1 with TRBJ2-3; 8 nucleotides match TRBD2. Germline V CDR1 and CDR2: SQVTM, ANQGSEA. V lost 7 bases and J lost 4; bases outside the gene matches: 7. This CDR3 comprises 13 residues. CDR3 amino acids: CSDRDGGADTQYF. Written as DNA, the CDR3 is TGCAGCGACCGGGACGGGGGGGCAGATACGCAGTATTTT.

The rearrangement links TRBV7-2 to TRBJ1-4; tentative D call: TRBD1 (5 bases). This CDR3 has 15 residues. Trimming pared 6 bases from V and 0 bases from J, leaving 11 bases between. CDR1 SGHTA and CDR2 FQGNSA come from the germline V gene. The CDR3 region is CASSWQGSTNEKLFF. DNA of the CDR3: TGTGCCAGCAGTTGGCAGGGTTCAACTAATGAAAAACTGTTTTTT.

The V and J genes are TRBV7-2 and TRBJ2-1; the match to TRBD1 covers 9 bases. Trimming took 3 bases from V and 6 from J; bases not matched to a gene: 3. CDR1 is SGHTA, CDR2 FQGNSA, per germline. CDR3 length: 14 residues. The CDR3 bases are TGTGCCAGCAGCTTCGGGGACAGGGTCAATGAGCAGTTCTTC. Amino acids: CASSFGDRVNEQFF.

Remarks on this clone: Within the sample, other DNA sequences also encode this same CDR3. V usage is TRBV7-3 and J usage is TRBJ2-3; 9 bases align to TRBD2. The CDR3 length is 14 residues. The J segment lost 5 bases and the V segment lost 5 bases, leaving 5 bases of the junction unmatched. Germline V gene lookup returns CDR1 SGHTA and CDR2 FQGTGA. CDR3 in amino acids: CASSPGLAGDTQYF. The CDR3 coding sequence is TGTGCCAGCAGCCCGGGACTAGCTGGAGATACGCAGTATTTT.

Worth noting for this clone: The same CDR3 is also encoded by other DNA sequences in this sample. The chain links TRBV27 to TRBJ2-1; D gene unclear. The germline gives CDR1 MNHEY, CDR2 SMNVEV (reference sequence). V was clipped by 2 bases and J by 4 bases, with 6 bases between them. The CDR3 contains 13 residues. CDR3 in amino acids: CASSLEPYNEQFF. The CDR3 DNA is TGTGCCAGCAGTTTAGAGCCGTACAATGAGCAGTTCTTC.

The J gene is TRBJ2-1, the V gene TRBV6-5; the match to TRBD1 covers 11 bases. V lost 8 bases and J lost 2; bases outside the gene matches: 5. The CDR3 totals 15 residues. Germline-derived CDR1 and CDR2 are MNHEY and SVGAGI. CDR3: CASGPGQGAYNEQFF. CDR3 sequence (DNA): TGTGCCAGCGGACCGGGACAGGGGGCCTACAATGAGCAGTTCTTC.

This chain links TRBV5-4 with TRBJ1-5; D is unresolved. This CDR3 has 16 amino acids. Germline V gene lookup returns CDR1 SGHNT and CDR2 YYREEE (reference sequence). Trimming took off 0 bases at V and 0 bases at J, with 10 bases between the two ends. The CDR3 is CASSLAPADSNQPQHF. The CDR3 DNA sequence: TGTGCCAGCAGCTTGGCCCCGGCAGATAGCAATCAGCCCCAGCATTTT.

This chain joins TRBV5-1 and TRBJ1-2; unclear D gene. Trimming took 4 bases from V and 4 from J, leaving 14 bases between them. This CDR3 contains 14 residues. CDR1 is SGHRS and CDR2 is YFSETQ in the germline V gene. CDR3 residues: CASSREADGYGYTF. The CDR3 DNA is TGCGCCAGCAGCAGGGAGGCGGACGGCTATGGCTACACCTTC. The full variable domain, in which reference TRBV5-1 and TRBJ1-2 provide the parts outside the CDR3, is KAGVTQTPRYLIKTRGQQVTLSCSPISGHRSVSWYQQTPGQGLQFLFEYFSETQRNKGNFPGRFSGRQFSNSRSEMNVSTLELGDSALYLCASSREADGYGYTFGSGTRLTVV.

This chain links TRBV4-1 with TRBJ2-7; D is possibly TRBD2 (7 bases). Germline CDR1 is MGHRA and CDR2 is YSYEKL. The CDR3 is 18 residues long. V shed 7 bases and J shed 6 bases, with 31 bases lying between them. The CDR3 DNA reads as TGCGCCAGCACCTCATCCTTGAGGGGGTCGGGGAGGGGTACCGAGCAGTACTTC. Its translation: CASTSSLRGSGRGTEQYF.

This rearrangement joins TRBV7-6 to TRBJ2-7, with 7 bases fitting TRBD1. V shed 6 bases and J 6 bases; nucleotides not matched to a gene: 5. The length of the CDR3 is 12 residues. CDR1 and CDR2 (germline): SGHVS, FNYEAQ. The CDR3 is CASRDTGAEQYF. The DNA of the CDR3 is TGTGCCAGCAGAGACACAGGGGCCGAGCAGTACTTC.

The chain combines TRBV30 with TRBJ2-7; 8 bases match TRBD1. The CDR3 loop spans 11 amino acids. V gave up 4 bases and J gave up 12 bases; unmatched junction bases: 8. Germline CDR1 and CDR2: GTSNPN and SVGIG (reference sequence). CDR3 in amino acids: CAWTQGAGPYF. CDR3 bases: TGTGCCTGGACTCAGGGGGCCGGTCCGTACTTC.

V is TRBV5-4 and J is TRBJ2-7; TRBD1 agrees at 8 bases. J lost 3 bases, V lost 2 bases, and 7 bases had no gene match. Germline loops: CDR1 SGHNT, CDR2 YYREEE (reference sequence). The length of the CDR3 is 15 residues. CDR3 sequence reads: CASSLTGTGNYEQYF. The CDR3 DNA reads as TGTGCCAGCAGCTTAACCGGGACAGGCAACTACGAGCAGTACTTC.

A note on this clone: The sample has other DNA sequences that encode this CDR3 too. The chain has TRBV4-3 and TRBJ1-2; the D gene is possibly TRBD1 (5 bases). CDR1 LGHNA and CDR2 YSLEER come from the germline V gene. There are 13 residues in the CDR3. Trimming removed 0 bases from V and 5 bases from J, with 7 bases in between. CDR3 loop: CASSQEGGYGYTF. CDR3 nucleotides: TGCGCCAGCAGCCAAGAGGGGGGGTATGGCTACACCTTC.

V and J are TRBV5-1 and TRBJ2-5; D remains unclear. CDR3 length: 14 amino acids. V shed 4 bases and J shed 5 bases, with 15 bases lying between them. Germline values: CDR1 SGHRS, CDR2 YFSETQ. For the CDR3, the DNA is TGCGCCAGCAGCACGTTAACCAGCCGGGAGACCCAGTACTTC. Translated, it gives CASSTLTSRETQYF.